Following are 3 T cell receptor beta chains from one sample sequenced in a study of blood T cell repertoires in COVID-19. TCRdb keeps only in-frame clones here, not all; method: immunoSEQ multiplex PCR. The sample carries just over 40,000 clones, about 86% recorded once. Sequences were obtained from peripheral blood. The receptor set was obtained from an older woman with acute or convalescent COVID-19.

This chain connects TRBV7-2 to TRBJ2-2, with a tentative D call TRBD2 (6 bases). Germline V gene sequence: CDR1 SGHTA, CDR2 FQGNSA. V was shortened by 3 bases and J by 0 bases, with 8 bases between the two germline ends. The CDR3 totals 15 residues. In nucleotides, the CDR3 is TGTGCCAGCAGCTTCGGAGGGGCGAACACCGGGGAGCTGTTTTTT. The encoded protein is CASSFGGANTGELFF.

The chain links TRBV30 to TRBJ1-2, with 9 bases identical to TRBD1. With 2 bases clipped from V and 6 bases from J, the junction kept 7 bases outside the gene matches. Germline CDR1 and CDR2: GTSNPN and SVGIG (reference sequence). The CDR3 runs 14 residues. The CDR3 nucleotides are TGTGCCTGGAGTCGGGACAGGGTAGTTCATGGCTACACCTTC. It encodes CAWSRDRVVHGYTF.

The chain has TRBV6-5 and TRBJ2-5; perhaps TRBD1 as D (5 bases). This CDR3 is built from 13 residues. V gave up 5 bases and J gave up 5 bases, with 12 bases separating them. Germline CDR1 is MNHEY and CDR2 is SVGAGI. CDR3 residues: CASSRTGPETQYF. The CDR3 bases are TGTGCCAGCAGTCGAACAGGCCCCGAGACCCAGTACTTC.